The sequence of this T cell receptor (beta chain) was determined in a study of T-cell reconstitution after alpha-beta-depleted transplantation in children. TCRbeta library preparation incorporated unique molecular identifiers. MiXCR, run by TCRdb on the PCR reads, gives a single entry per CDR3 protein. Of about 640,000 distinct CDR3 sequences in the sample, 16% were seen once. CDR1 is MNHEY and CDR2 is SVGAGI in the germline V gene. The V gene lost 6 bases and the J gene lost 4 bases, with 12 bases spanning the gap. This CDR3 comprises 13 residues. This clonotype occurred many times. This chain uses TRBV6-5 with TRBJ1-2; D possibly corresponds to TRBD1 (5 bases). The receptor was isolated from a human donor who donated a stem cell graft to a child with acute myeloid leukemia. The sequenced sample was PBMCs from the stem cell graft donor, obtained from the stem cell graft. The CDR3 DNA is TGTGCCAGCAGCCTGACAGCGGTCTATGGCTACACCTTC. It codes for CASSLTAVYGYTF.